These 30 T cell receptor beta chains were sequenced from one sample in a study of cytomegalovirus exposure and HLA in healthy donors. The PCR contained 60 Vbeta and 13 Jbeta primers. Repertoires were generated with immunoSEQ multiplex PCR, while TCRdb's copy carries only in-frame clones and drops some. Of 200,000 to 250,000 clones in the sample, 80% to 85% were seen once. Sequencing was performed on PBMCs. The receptors were sampled from a woman in her fifties or sixties in good health and CMV-seropositive.

This chain links TRBV6-5 with TRBJ2-3; TRBD2 matches 7 bases. Trimming removed 2 bases from V and 4 bases from J; junction bases left unmatched: 9. The germline CDR1 and CDR2 sequences are MNHEY and SVGAGI. The CDR3 totals 16 residues. In DNA, the CDR3 is TGTGCCAGCAGTTACGGGGTCGGGGGGTTCGCAGATACGCAGTATTTT. It is translated as CASSYGVGGFADTQYF.

This chain joins TRBV5-4 and TRBJ1-6, with D tentatively TRBD1 (5 bases). Germline loops: CDR1 SGHNT, CDR2 YYREEE (reference sequence). Trimming shortened V by 0 bases and J by 12 bases, and 13 bases separated the two germline ends. There are 14 residues in the CDR3. The CDR3 DNA sequence: TGTGCCAGCAGCTTGGGCGGCCAGGGCAGACCCCTCCACTTT. Amino acids: CASSLGGQGRPLHF.

V usage is TRBV28 and J usage is TRBJ1-4; 8 bases are a match to TRBD1. The germline CDR1 and CDR2 sequences are MDHEN and SYDVKM. This CDR3 contains 16 residues. With 6 bases clipped from V and 2 bases from J, the junction kept 8 bases outside the gene matches. CDR3 in DNA: TGTGCCAGCAGCGGACAGGGTTTGACCACTAATGAAAAACTGTTTTTT. It yields the protein CASSGQGLTTNEKLFF.

The gene calls are TRBV5-1 and TRBJ1-1; D gene unclear. The CDR3 length is 14 residues. Trimming removed 0 bases from V and 3 bases from J, with 9 bases in between. Germline CDR1 reads SGHRS; CDR2 reads YFSETQ. Here the CDR3 DNA reads TGCGCCAGCAGCTTGGGAGGGTACGACACTGAAGCTTTCTTT. Protein: CASSLGGYDTEAFF.

The J gene is TRBJ2-3, the V gene TRBV9; perhaps TRBD2 as D (6 bases). V was cut by 0 bases and J by 2 bases, with 10 bases left in between. This CDR3 comprises 15 residues. Germline CDR1 reads SGDLS; CDR2 reads YYNGEE. CDR3 residues: CASSVDGGNTDTQYF. In DNA form, the CDR3 reads TGTGCCAGCAGCGTAGACGGGGGTAACACAGATACGCAGTATTTT.

This rearrangement joins TRBV2 to TRBJ1-5; D uncertain. The germline CDR1 and CDR2 sequences are SNHLY and FYNNEI. Trimming removed 1 base at V and 4 bases at J, with 17 bases between. This CDR3 region has 17 residues. The CDR3 nucleotides are TGTGCCAGCAGTGAAGGGACTTCGATTGGGTATAATCAGCCCCAGCATTTT. It translates to CASSEGTSIGYNQPQHF.

V and J are TRBV19 and TRBJ1-2, with 9 bases aligning to TRBD1. V shed 10 bases, J shed 8 bases, and the junction held 8 bases outside the gene matches. Germline-derived CDR1 and CDR2 are LNHDA and SQIVND (reference sequence). This CDR3 is 12 amino acids long. DNA of the CDR3: TGTGCCACCACACAGGGGGCGCGAGGCTACACCTTC. Amino acid sequence: CATTQGARGYTF.

V gene TRBV5-1 combines with J gene TRBJ1-2; D remains ambiguous. Germline V gene sequence: CDR1 SGHRS, CDR2 YFSETQ. V was trimmed by 6 bases and J by 6 bases, leaving 21 bases between them. This CDR3 has 15 amino acids. CDR3 region: CASTTTGGNLNGYTF. CDR3 nucleotide sequence: TGCGCCAGCACAACGACGGGAGGGAACCTCAATGGCTACACCTTC.

V usage is TRBV19 and J usage is TRBJ1-1; D unclear. Germline V lookup: CDR1 LNHDA, CDR2 SQIVND (reference sequence). The CDR3 loop spans 15 amino acids. Trimming left V 1 base short and J 3 bases short, with 12 bases between. CDR3 loop: CASSIGAGTDTEAFF. The CDR3 DNA reads as TGTGCCAGTAGTATAGGGGCAGGTACGGACACTGAAGCTTTCTTT.

This sequence joins TRBV7-3 and TRBJ2-2; D may be TRBD2 (6 bases). CDR1 and CDR2 (germline): SGHTA, FQGTGA. The CDR3 consists of 15 residues. V was clipped by 6 bases and J by 6 bases, with 17 bases between them. The CDR3: CASRSHTSFPGELFF. The CDR3, as DNA: TGTGCCAGCAGATCCCATACTAGCTTCCCCGGGGAGCTGTTTTTT.

The chain recombines TRBV7-3 with TRBJ2-3, with TRBD2 matching 7 bases. The V segment lost 5 bases and the J segment 0 bases; nucleotides outside the gene matches: 2. The germline V gene encodes CDR1 SGHTA and CDR2 FQGTGA. The CDR3 sequence is 14 residues long. The CDR3 here is CASSPGGSTDTQYF. The CDR3 DNA reads as TGTGCCAGCAGCCCGGGGGGTAGCACAGATACGCAGTATTTT.

The gene calls are TRBV5-1 and TRBJ2-7, with 9 positions matching TRBD2. Losses at the gene ends were 4 bases for V and 1 base for J; bases not matched to a gene: 6. CDR3 size: 15 residues. Germline CDR1 reads SGHRS; CDR2 reads YFSETQ. CDR3 DNA: TGCGCCAGCAGCGTAACTAGCGGGCCTTCCTACGAGCAGTACTTC. Encoded protein: CASSVTSGPSYEQYF.

The chain combines TRBV28 with TRBJ1-3, with D perhaps TRBD1 (5 bases). The length of the CDR3 is 15 residues. V shed 7 bases and J shed 0 bases, with 13 bases lying between them. Germline CDR1 is MDHEN and CDR2 is SYDVKM. CDR3 nucleotides: TGTGCCAGCACTCTATCCGGGGGCTCTGGAAACACCATATATTTT. Amino acid sequence: CASTLSGGSGNTIYF.

This sequence joins TRBV7-2 and TRBJ2-5; TRBD2 aligns across 7 bases. The germline CDR1 and CDR2 sequences are SGHTA and FQGNSA. V was pared by 5 bases and J by 5 bases, with 8 bases of the junction left unmatched. The CDR3 is made up of 14 amino acids. DNA of the CDR3: TGTGCCAGCAGCCACGGGAGGTCATGGGAGACCCAGTACTTC. Its protein product is CASSHGRSWETQYF.

J is TRBJ1-1 and V is TRBV29-1, with TRBD1 matching over 7 bases. This CDR3 is built from 13 residues. V lost 3 bases and J lost 2; bases outside the gene matches: 3. From germline, CDR1 is SQVTM and CDR2 ANQGSEA. As DNA, the CDR3 is TGCAGCGTTGAGACAGGGCTCAACACTGAAGCTTTCTTT. Translating gives CSVETGLNTEAFF.

The chain has TRBV6-5 and TRBJ2-5; 7 bases are a match to TRBD2. The J call is doubtful: the DNA matches TRBJ2-7 better. Looked up from germline, CDR1 is MNHEY and CDR2 is SVGAGI. This CDR3 comprises 16 residues. CDR3: CASSYGTGGSSYEQYF. CDR3 in DNA: TGTGCCAGCAGTTACGGGACTGGCGGGAGCTCCTACGAGCAGTACTTC.

V is TRBV5-6 and J is TRBJ2-5; TRBD2 matches 8 bases. Germline V gene data show CDR1 as SGHDT and CDR2 as YYEEEE. The CDR3 sequence is 15 residues long. The V segment lost 4 bases and the J segment 5 bases; nucleotides outside the gene matches: 10. The DNA of the CDR3 is TGTGCCAGCAGCCGGGGACTAGAGTCTTCCGAGACCCAGTACTTC. The encoded protein is CASSRGLESSETQYF.

J is TRBJ2-5 and V is TRBV27; D perhaps matches TRBD1 (5 bases). The J call may be in error: the DNA end matches TRBJ2-7 better. Germline V gives CDR1 MNHEY, CDR2 SMNVEV (reference sequence). This CDR3 is built from 13 residues. The CDR3 DNA reads TGTGCCAGCAGACAGGACAACTCCTACGAGCAGTACTTC. It specifies CASRQDNSYEQYF.

V gene TRBV6-6 combines with J gene TRBJ2-7, with D possibly matching TRBD2 (5 bases). The CDR3 length is 14 residues. The germline CDR1 and CDR2 sequences are MNHNY and SVGAGI (reference sequence). Trimming took off 9 bases at V and 5 bases at J, with 20 bases between the two ends. CDR3: CASLLREGFHEQYF. The DNA for the CDR3 is TGTGCCAGTCTGCTTCGAGAGGGTTTCCACGAGCAGTACTTC.

The gene calls are TRBV11-2 and TRBJ2-7; 9 bases are a match to TRBD2. J lost 6 bases, V lost 1 base, and 7 bases had no gene match. Germline CDR1 is SGHAT and CDR2 is FQNNGV. The CDR3 consists of 15 residues. CDR3 amino acids: CASSLVRSGRIEQYF. In DNA, the CDR3 is TGTGCCAGCAGCTTAGTAAGGAGCGGGAGGATCGAGCAGTACTTC.

This sequence joins TRBV4-1 and TRBJ2-1; tentatively, D is TRBD1 (5 bases). The V end lost 1 base, the J end lost 0 bases, and 13 bases lay between the germline ends. The germline gives CDR1 MGHRA, CDR2 YSYEKL. There are 17 residues in the CDR3. In DNA form, the CDR3 reads TGCGCCAGCAGCCAAGGAAGGGGAACCCTCTCCTACAATGAGCAGTTCTTC. Its protein product is CASSQGRGTLSYNEQFF.

V gene TRBV7-9 combines with J gene TRBJ1-5; no reliable D call. Germline V lookup: CDR1 SEHNR, CDR2 FQNEAQ (reference sequence). Trimming stripped 5 bases from V and 0 bases from J, with 17 bases between. The CDR3 covers 17 residues. CDR3 in amino acids: CASSPGSGRYSNQPQHF. The CDR3 nucleotides are TGTGCCAGCAGCCCAGGTAGCGGGAGATATAGCAATCAGCCCCAGCATTTT.

The chain carries TRBV18 and TRBJ2-7; D perhaps matches TRBD1 (6 bases). Trimming shortened V by 3 bases and J by 3 bases, and 12 bases separated the two germline ends. This CDR3 has 14 amino acids. Germline V gene lookup returns CDR1 KGHSH and CDR2 LQKENI. The CDR3 spells CASSPQPGDYEQYF. CDR3 DNA: TGTGCCAGCTCACCTCAGCCAGGGGACTACGAGCAGTACTTC.

The chain is built from TRBV19 and TRBJ2-7, with TRBD1 matching over 8 bases. The CDR3 has 14 residues. Per the germline V gene, CDR1 is LNHDA and CDR2 is SQIVND (reference sequence). V dropped 3 bases and J dropped 4; count of bases not matched to a gene: 5. This CDR3 is CASSIGRGLYEQYF. The CDR3 nucleotides are TGTGCCAGTAGTATCGGCAGGGGGCTTTACGAGCAGTACTTC.

This clone was recorded once. The chain recombines TRBV27 with TRBJ1-6, with D hard to call. V lost 3 bases, J lost 0 bases, and 12 bases lay in between. This CDR3 is 17 amino acids long. CDR1 and CDR2 (germline): MNHEY, SMNVEV (reference sequence). DNA for the CDR3: TGTGCCAGCAGTTTCCAGGCCCCGAGCTCCTATAATTCACCCCTCCACTTT. Residues: CASSFQAPSSYNSPLHF.

This clone turned up a few times. The chain combines TRBV19 with TRBJ1-1, with TRBD1 matching 7 bases. The J segment lost 6 bases and the V segment lost 6 bases, leaving 13 bases of the junction unmatched. CDR1 and CDR2 (germline): LNHDA, SQIVND (reference sequence). This CDR3 is built from 15 residues. The CDR3 reads CASSPMAGGYAEAFF. The CDR3 DNA reads TGTGCCAGTAGCCCCATGGCAGGGGGGTACGCTGAAGCTTTCTTT.

This clone was found a few times. The chain couples TRBV19 to TRBJ2-6; 7 nucleotides agree with TRBD1. The CDR3 has 19 amino acids. Germline CDR1 reads LNHDA; CDR2 reads SQIVND (reference sequence). Unmatched junction bases numbered 19, after V lost 6 bases and J lost 5 bases. The CDR3 spells CASRSGPLVRGQRANVLTF. CDR3 DNA: TGTGCCAGTAGATCTGGGCCTCTAGTAAGGGGGCAGAGGGCCAACGTCCTGACTTTC.

The chain combines TRBV12-5 with TRBJ2-7, with 8 bases aligning to TRBD2. Germline V gives CDR1 LGHNT, CDR2 FRNRAP. The V segment lost 7 bases and the J segment 3 bases; nucleotides outside the gene matches: 5. This CDR3 has 13 amino acids. CDR3 nucleotides: TGTGCTAGTGATAAAAGCGGGAGCTACGAGCAGTACTTC. Translated: CASDKSGSYEQYF.

The chain joins TRBV9 to TRBJ2-3, with a possible D match to TRBD2 (6 bases). Between the trimmed V and J ends, which lost 2 bases and 5 bases, there was a span of 12 bases. Per germline, CDR1 SGDLS and CDR2 YYNGEE. The CDR3 runs to 14 residues. Here the CDR3 reads CASSVGPEGDTQYF. The CDR3 DNA reads as TGTGCCAGCAGCGTTGGTCCGGAGGGAGATACGCAGTATTTT.

In this sample, this clone turned up once. The V gene is TRBV5-1, the J gene TRBJ1-1; possible D gene TRBD1, 6 bases. The V end lost 3 bases, the J end lost 3 bases, and 12 bases lay between the germline ends. Germline CDR1 is SGHRS and CDR2 is YFSETQ. The CDR3 covers 14 residues. This CDR3 is CASSSRGGDTEAFF. CDR3 nucleotide sequence: TGCGCCAGCAGCTCCCGAGGGGGGGACACTGAAGCTTTCTTT. The entire variable domain, with the rest obtained from reference TRBV5-1 and TRBJ1-1, is as follows: KAGVTQTPRYLIKTRGQQVTLSCSPISGHRSVSWYQQTPGQGLQFLFEYFSETQRNKGNFPGRFSGRQFSNSRSEMNVSTLELGDSALYLCASSSRGGDTEAFFGQGTRLTVV.